A selection of T cell receptor beta chains follows, all from one sample in a study of T-cell reconstitution after alpha-beta-depleted transplantation in children. TCRdb analysed the PCR reads with MiXCR anew, one entry per CDR3 protein. The table has fewer than 350,000 distinct CDR3 sequences, approximately 10% seen once. The material was peripheral blood, obtained 180 days after TCRalphabeta/CD19-depleted stem cell transplant. The receptors derive from a male patient between 2 and 10 years old who had a stem cell transplant for chronic granulomatous disease, so the T cells may come from the graft donor. Both conserved end residues are part of each CDR3. A D gene is named only where the DNA matches it firmly. Only some rows state a clone size, as once, few, many or a class for expanded clones.

size	V	D	J	CDR3	DNA
.	TRBV20-1	.	TRBJ2-4	CSARSPIWTKNIQSF	TGCAGTGCTAGAAGTCCGATCTGGACCAAAAACATTCAGTCCTTC
many	TRBV15	.	TRBJ2-7	CATSREGPGRSSYEQYF	TGTGCCACCAGCAGAGAGGGACCGGGACGGAGCTCCTACGAGCAGTACTTC
many	TRBV5-1	.	TRBJ2-3	CASSSNKEDTQYF	TGCGCCAGCAGCTCGAATAAGGAAGATACGCAGTATTTT
many	TRBV20-1	.	TRBJ1-1	CSARETQFHTEAFF	TGCAGTGCTAGAGAAACCCAATTTCACACTGAAGCTTTCTTT
many	TRBV12-3/TRBV12-4	.	TRBJ1-5	CASSLSGGNQPQHF	TGTGCCAGCAGCTTGTCCGGGGGCAATCAGCCCCAGCATTTT
many	TRBV20-1	TRBD1	TRBJ1-2	CSAEDRGGDYGYTF	TGCAGTGCTGAGGACAGGGGGGGCGACTATGGCTACACCTTC
many	TRBV6-5	TRBD2	TRBJ2-5	CASSYTTSGETQYF	TGTGCCAGCAGTTACACAACTAGCGGGGAGACCCAGTACTTC
many	TRBV5-1	.	TRBJ2-7	CASSGTGVAYEQYF	TGCGCCAGCAGCGGTACAGGAGTCGCCTACGAGCAGTACTTC
few	TRBV7-2	.	TRBJ2-3	CASTSESLTDTQYF	TGTGCCAGCACTTCAGAATCCCTCACAGATACGCAGTATTTT
many	TRBV5-1	.	TRBJ1-1	CASSSGPSNTEAFF	TGCGCCAGCAGCTCGGGACCATCGAACACTGAAGCTTTCTTT
many	TRBV9	.	TRBJ2-5	CASSYSGVGQETQYF	TGTGCCAGCAGCTATAGCGGAGTCGGCCAAGAGACCCAGTACTTC
few	TRBV18	TRBD1	TRBJ1-5	CASSQLGQGGNQPQHF	TGTGCCAGCTCACAACTGGGACAGGGCGGCAATCAGCCCCAGCATTTT
many	TRBV5-1	.	TRBJ1-3	CASSFTGNGNTIYF	TGCGCCAGCAGCTTTACAGGGAATGGAAACACCATATATTTT
.	TRBV6-5	.	TRBJ2-2	CANNFRGSFPGELFF	TGTGCCAACAATTTTCGGGGTAGCTTTCCCGGGGAGCTGTTTTTT
many	TRBV7-3	TRBD2	TRBJ2-2	CASSSTSGGADGELFF	TGTGCCAGCAGCAGTACTAGCGGGGGGGCCGACGGGGAGCTGTTTTTT
few	TRBV4-2	.	TRBJ2-7	CASSQEQGLSYEQYF	TGTGCCAGCAGCCAAGAACAGGGCCTCTCCTACGAGCAGTACTTC
many	TRBV12-3/TRBV12-4	.	TRBJ2-7	CASSPQTHHYEQYF	TGTGCCAGCAGTCCCCAGACCCATCACTACGAGCAGTACTTC
many	TRBV4-1	.	TRBJ1-1	CASSTPNGAWTEAFF	TGCGCCAGCAGCACACCTAATGGGGCCTGGACTGAAGCTTTCTTT
many	TRBV12-3/TRBV12-4	.	TRBJ1-1	CASSLFRDSEAFF	TGTGCCAGCAGTTTATTTCGGGACTCTGAAGCTTTCTTT
many	TRBV24-1	.	TRBJ2-1	CATSARGPSYNEQFF	TGTGCCACCAGTGCGCGAGGGCCCTCCTACAATGAGCAGTTCTTC
many	TRBV28	.	TRBJ1-5	CASSLGGKRNQPQHF	TGTGCCAGCAGCCTTGGGGGGAAGCGCAATCAGCCCCAGCATTTT
many	TRBV14	.	TRBJ2-1	CASSQVRGVEQFF	TGTGCCAGCAGCCAAGTGCGCGGGGTTGAGCAGTTCTTC
many	TRBV5-1	TRBD2	TRBJ2-5	CASSRTSGRQETQYF	TGCGCCAGCAGCCGAACTAGCGGGAGGCAAGAGACCCAGTACTTC
.	TRBV5-5	TRBD1	TRBJ2-3	CARGPGTGGLDTQYF	TGTGCCAGGGGCCCCGGGACAGGGGGCTTAGATACGCAGTATTTT
many	TRBV4-1	.	TRBJ2-7	CASSLVGSDYEQYF	TGCGCCAGCAGCCTAGTTGGTAGCGACTACGAGCAGTACTTC
many	TRBV5-1	.	TRBJ2-6	CASSPKMDSGANVLTF	TGCGCCAGCAGCCCGAAAATGGACTCTGGGGCCAACGTCCTGACTTTC
many	TRBV9	.	TRBJ1-1	CASSKGIRENTEAFF	TGTGCCAGCAGCAAAGGGATACGGGAGAACACTGAAGCTTTCTTT
many	TRBV19	TRBD2	TRBJ2-7	CASSSSSGPPYEQYF	TGTGCCAGTAGTTCATCTAGCGGGCCACCCTACGAGCAGTACTTC
many	TRBV7-9	.	TRBJ2-7	CASSPRAHEQYF	TGTGCCAGCAGCCCCCGGGCCCACGAGCAGTACTTC
many	TRBV29-1	.	TRBJ2-1	CSVDGGSYNEQFF	TGCAGCGTTGATGGCGGCTCCTACAATGAGCAGTTCTTC
many	TRBV7-8	.	TRBJ2-7	CASSSNPRDTVLSEQYF	TGTGCCAGCAGCTCCAACCCCCGGGACACGGTCCTTAGCGAGCAGTACTTC
many	TRBV5-1	.	TRBJ2-1	CASSLFPGRLNEQFF	TGCGCCAGCAGCTTGTTTCCCGGGAGACTCAATGAGCAGTTCTTC
many	TRBV7-2	.	TRBJ2-7	CASSRKTGQVSYEQYF	TGTGCCAGCAGCCGGAAGACAGGTCAGGTATCCTACGAGCAGTACTTC
many	TRBV28	.	TRBJ2-1	CAVAGARGVWEQFF	TGTGCCGTAGCCGGAGCGAGAGGGGTGTGGGAGCAGTTCTTC
many	TRBV5-1	TRBD2	TRBJ2-7	CASSPEGLARYEQYF	TGCGCCAGCAGCCCAGAGGGACTAGCCCGCTACGAGCAGTACTTC
many	TRBV28	TRBD1	TRBJ1-1	CASSPIDRDGPEAFF	TGTGCCAGCAGCCCAATAGACAGGGATGGTCCTGAAGCTTTCTTT
many	TRBV5-5	TRBD2	TRBJ2-3	CASSLIAGAYTDTQYF	TGTGCCAGCAGCTTAATAGCGGGAGCTTACACAGATACGCAGTATTTT
many	TRBV5-1	.	TRBJ2-1	CASSLARIVDEQFF	TGCGCCAGCAGCTTGGCCCGAATAGTCGATGAGCAGTTCTTC
many	TRBV9	.	TRBJ2-2	CASSVEGTITGELFF	TGTGCCAGCAGCGTAGAGGGAACCATCACCGGGGAGCTGTTTTTT
many	TRBV12-3/TRBV12-4	TRBD2	TRBJ2-2	CASSLGGRIGELFF	TGTGCCAGCAGTTTGGGCGGGAGAATCGGGGAGCTGTTTTTT
many	TRBV6-6	.	TRBJ2-1	CASSSDSVDEQFF	TGTGCCAGCAGTTCAGACAGCGTGGATGAGCAGTTCTTC
.	TRBV30	.	TRBJ1-2	CATETENYGYTF	TGTGCTACTGAAACTGAAAACTATGGCTACACCTTC
many	TRBV7-9	.	TRBJ2-7	CASSLVGGIEQYF	TGTGCCAGCAGCTTAGTAGGAGGTATCGAGCAGTACTTC
.	TRBV29-1	.	TRBJ1-6	CSVVLGGADSPLHF	TGCAGCGTTGTACTTGGGGGCGCGGATTCACCCCTCCACTTT
many	TRBV7-2	.	TRBJ1-5	CASSLEVYSNQPQHF	TGTGCCAGCAGCTTAGAGGTTTATAGCAATCAGCCCCAGCATTTT
.	TRBV20-1	TRBD2	TRBJ2-5	CSAKLAGGRETQYF	TGCAGTGCTAAACTAGCGGGGGGCCGTGAGACCCAGTACTTC
many	TRBV20-1	.	TRBJ2-3	CSARSRETTDTQYF	TGCAGTGCTAGGAGTAGAGAGACCACAGATACGCAGTATTTT
.	TRBV19	.	TRBJ2-3	CASSIGTGTDTQYF	TGTGCCAGTAGTATAGGGACGGGCACAGATACGCAGTATTTT
many	TRBV6-4	.	TRBJ2-2	CASGEEGDTGELFF	TGTGCCAGCGGGGAAGAGGGAGACACCGGGGAGCTGTTTTTT
many	TRBV15	.	TRBJ1-4	CATSRVQGRTNEKLFF	TGTGCCACCAGCAGAGTGCAGGGGAGAACTAATGAAAAACTGTTTTTT
many	TRBV7-2	.	TRBJ2-3	CASSWGGPSTDTQYF	TGTGCCAGCAGCTGGGGGGGGCCCAGCACAGATACGCAGTATTTT
few	TRBV3-1	.	TRBJ2-5	CASSQEAPGVLRETQYF	TGTGCCAGCAGCCAAGAGGCCCCAGGGGTCCTGCGAGAGACCCAGTACTTC
.	TRBV5-6	.	TRBJ2-1	CTSSPWTNPLLSYNEQFF	TGTACCAGCAGCCCATGGACAAATCCATTACTCTCCTACAATGAGCAGTTCTTC
many	TRBV7-6	TRBD1	TRBJ2-5	CASSTGQEQETQYF	TGTGCCAGCAGCACGGGACAGGAACAAGAGACCCAGTACTTC
many	TRBV20-1	TRBD1	TRBJ2-2	CSARGTGTGELFF	TGCAGTGCTAGAGGGACAGGGACCGGGGAGCTGTTTTTT
many	TRBV29-1	TRBD2	TRBJ2-4	CSVEGGLAGGGKNIQYF	TGCAGCGTTGAAGGGGGACTAGCGGGAGGTGGCAAAAACATTCAGTACTTC
.	TRBV18	.	TRBJ2-1	CASSPRVGVHNEQFF	TGTGCCAGCTCACCACGGGTGGGGGTTCACAATGAGCAGTTCTTC
many	TRBV10-2	.	TRBJ2-7	CASSERPGVSYEQYF	TGCGCCAGCAGTGAGAGGCCCGGGGTGAGCTACGAGCAGTACTTC
many	TRBV5-1	TRBD2	TRBJ2-7	CASSLGGGGLALSYEQYF	TGCGCCAGCAGCTTGGGGGGGGGAGGGCTAGCCCTTTCCTACGAGCAGTACTTC
few	TRBV29-1	.	TRBJ2-4	CSVGSGQNIQYF	TGCAGCGTTGGGTCAGGACAGAACATTCAGTACTTC